These T cell receptor beta chains were read from a single sample in a study of response to subunit inactivated influenza vaccine. TCRdb re-derived calls from the RT-PCR reads in MiXCR, one entry per CDR3 protein. The data hold fewer than 700,000 distinct CDR3 sequences, with approximately 13% observed a single time. The sequencing here drew on PBMCs from blood, taken roughly 48 days after vaccination. Receptors originate from a man in his fifties or sixties who received an inactivated influenza vaccine. CDR3s include the opening cysteine and the closing phenylalanine or tryptophan. The order of the fields is V gene, clone size, CDR3 length, D gene, J gene, CDR3 DNA, CDR3 protein. D genes are given only for firm matches. The size entry is marked missing in some rows and otherwise reads once, few, many or a size class.

TRBV5-1,few,14,NA,TRBJ2-4,TGCGCCAGCAGCTTGGAGCTAGCGATGAACATTCAGTACTTC,CASSLELAMNIQYF
TRBV24-1,NA,15,TRBD1,TRBJ1-2,TGTGCCACCAGTCTTCCGGGACAGGGGCCCAATGGCTACACCTTC,CATSLPGQGPNGYTF
TRBV7-9,NA,16,TRBD2,TRBJ2-7,TGTGCCAGCAGCCAGATAGCGGGGGGCAATCCCTACGAGCAGTACTTC,CASSQIAGGNPYEQYF
TRBV9,many,14,NA,TRBJ2-7,TGTGCCAGCAGCCCAATCGCCACCTCCTACGAGCAGTACTTC,CASSPIATSYEQYF
TRBV12-3/TRBV12-4,NA,16,TRBD1,TRBJ2-1,TGTGCCAGCAGTTCTTCCTTCGGGACAGGGAACAATGAGCAGTTCTTC,CASSSSFGTGNNEQFF
TRBV20-1,NA,13,NA,TRBJ1-6,TGCAGTGCTCCAGATAGATGGGATTCACCCCTCCACTTT,CSAPDRWDSPLHF
TRBV7-8,many,15,TRBD1,TRBJ2-1,TGTGCCAGCAGACTCGACAGGGTGGGTAGGAATGAGCAGTTCTTC,CASRLDRVGRNEQFF
TRBV24-1,NA,17,NA,TRBJ2-1,TGTGCCACCAGTGATCAAGGACGGGGCAGCTCCTACAATGAGCAGTTCTTC,CATSDQGRGSSYNEQFF
TRBV29-1,many,14,TRBD1,TRBJ2-2,TGCAGCGTCGACGGGACAGGGAACACCGGGGAGCTGTTTTTT,CSVDGTGNTGELFF
TRBV12-3/TRBV12-4,many,14,TRBD2,TRBJ2-1,TGTGCCAGCAGCTTGACTAGCGGCTACAATGAGCAGTTCTTC,CASSLTSGYNEQFF
TRBV18,few,14,NA,TRBJ1-4,TGTGCCAGCTCACCACGAGGGCAGGATGAAAAACTGTTTTTT,CASSPRGQDEKLFF
TRBV7-9,few,14,NA,TRBJ2-1,TGTGCCAGCAGCCTACCCCTGTTGGAAAATGAGCAGTTCTTC,CASSLPLLENEQFF
TRBV10-3,few,15,NA,TRBJ2-2,TGTGCCATCAGCCCCTCGGGGACGACCACCGGGGAGCTGTTTTTT,CAISPSGTTTGELFF
TRBV20-1,NA,14,NA,TRBJ2-6,TGCAGTGCTACCGGGTACTCTGGGGCCAACGTCCTGACTTTC,CSATGYSGANVLTF
TRBV4-3,NA,15,NA,TRBJ1-5,TGCGCCAGCAGCCAAGATTTTACGCGGGGCCAGCCCCAGCATTTT,CASSQDFTRGQPQHF
TRBV11-2,NA,13,NA,TRBJ1-1,TGTGCCAGCCTCGGACTGGAGAACACTGAAGCTTTCTTT,CASLGLENTEAFF
TRBV4-3,NA,16,NA,TRBJ1-4,TGCGCCAGCAGCCAAGATTCGTTAATATTGGATGAAAAACTGTTTTTT,CASSQDSLILDEKLFF